This TCR beta chain comes out of a study of Ad26.COV2.S vaccination and SARS-CoV-2 variants (dated by TCRdb to the early 2020s). For context, the study as a whole: TCRbeta repertoire sequencing was used to assess the specificity and breadth of SARS-CoV-2-reactive T cell receptors after Ad26.COV2.S vaccination. A total of 32 samples were included in the TCR-sequenced set, comprising about 20 Ad26.COV2.S vaccine recipients, 5 placebo recipients and 8 SARS-CoV-2 convalescent individuals.

The CDR3 runs 16 residues from the cysteine to the phenylalanine. The read is trimmed to its CDR3 DNA, 48 bases read in frame from base 1. According to the germline V gene (reference sequence), CDR1 reads WNHNN and CDR2 reads SYGVQD. V is reduced by 8 bases and J by 6 bases, leaving a spacing of 25 bases between them. The immunoSEQ Assay was the method used to sequence TCRbeta CDR3 regions. After extraction, genomic DNA underwent amplification by bias-controlled multiplex PCR, followed by high-throughput sequencing. The original methods were these. To quantify the absolute abundance of every unique TCRbeta CDR3 region, sequences were collapsed and filtered. T cell fraction was estimated by normalizing TCRbeta template counts to usable DNA, with usable DNA measured through amplification of reference genes found in all nucleated cells. Repertoire TCRs were annotated as SARS-CoV-2-specific when V gene, CDR3 amino acid sequence and J gene were exactly matched to a known reactive TCR set. The reference SARS-CoV-2 TCR set was obtained from MIRA and was filtered for enrichment in COVID-19-positive ImmuneCODE repertoires, whereby public or cross-reactive TCRs were removed. Drawing on the MIRA antigens, annotated TCRs were analysed further at the level of specific ORF or position within ORF. Breadth was defined as annotated unique rearrangements over total unique productive rearrangements; depth was the summed frequency of those rearrangements. Two-sided Wilcoxon rank-sum tests were applied when comparing TCR breadth between groups. TCRdb re-hosts the immuneACCESS table, in-frame sequences only. Its copies lack some clones; in the studies checked, an unresolved V gene accounts for under half of them, and the cause for the rest is not known. D and trimming were read from the DNA, whereas the V and J calls and clone size are those reported in that table. The sample table holds 300,000 to 450,000 clones, of which under 95% were seen once. The ten most abundant clones make up about 3.9% of the sample.

Interpreted using the paper, the time point label stands for: individuals recovered from natural SARS-CoV-2 infection. The investigation overall reported the following: The authors noted that total T cell responses may have been underestimated by the TCR breadth and depth analyses. Vaccine and placebo recipients had similar non-spike TCR breadth, a finding consistent with the vaccine containing only spike. Spike-specific TCR breadth was higher in Ad26.COV2.S recipients than in placebo recipients (P = 0.0014). After vaccination, substantial breadth of spike-specific CD8+ and CD4+ T cell responses was reported.

On this clone: Its antigen remains unidentified. Qualities for individual bases were not recorded, and no much larger clone is one base off.

The receptor's source is a human donor who had recovered from COVID-19. The chain links TRBV10-1 with TRBJ1-2; 6 matching bases give a weak D call of TRBD1. The starting material was peripheral blood, obtained after recovery from COVID-19. The nucleotide sequence is given as TGCGCCAGCGGTATTAAAGGGCAGGGGCGCGATGATGGCTACACCTTC. This sequence encodes CASGIKGQGRDDGYTF.